This is a list of T cell receptor beta chains from one sample in a study of cytomegalovirus exposure and HLA in healthy donors. Profiling relied on immunoSEQ multiplex PCR, and the TCRdb table lists in-frame clones only, not all of them. Here the sample table reports tens of thousands of clones. The specimen sequenced was PBMCs. The receptors were gathered from a male donor in good health and CMV-seronegative. Each CDR3 is given with its conserved first and last residue. The D gene is left open where the match is weak.

>-|TRBV5-1|TRBJ2-3
CASSLRGGTDTQYF
TGCGCCAGCAGCTTGCGGGGAGGCACAGATACGCAGTATTTT
>TRBD2|TRBV29-1|TRBJ2-2
CSVGGTSGSSAGELFF
TGCAGCGTTGGGGGGACTAGCGGGAGTAGCGCCGGGGAGCTGTTTTTT
>-|TRBV6-1|TRBJ1-5
CATMVREGGQPQHF
TGTGCCACCATGGTCCGCGAAGGGGGTCAGCCCCAGCATTTT
>-|TRBV6-5|TRBJ1-3
CASGELVGNTIYF
TGTGCCAGTGGGGAGTTAGTGGGAAACACCATATATTTT
>TRBD2|TRBV11-2|TRBJ2-7
CASSRTSGSTYEQYF
TGTGCCAGCAGCCGTACTAGCGGGAGTACCTACGAGCAGTACTTC
>TRBD1|TRBV7-8|TRBJ1-5
CASSLDGQGSQPQHF
TGTGCCAGCAGCTTAGACGGACAGGGCAGTCAGCCCCAGCATTTT
>-|TRBV6-5|TRBJ1-1
CASSYGEGWGNTEAFF
TGTGCCAGCAGTTACGGGGAGGGTTGGGGTAACACTGAAGCTTTCTTT
>TRBD1|TRBV28|TRBJ1-2
CASSRDRGWGGYTF
TGTGCCAGCAGTAGAGACAGGGGGTGGGGTGGCTACACCTTC
>TRBD2|TRBV15|TRBJ2-5
CATSRGARAGRETQYF
TGTGCCACCAGCAGAGGAGCTCGAGCGGGACGGGAGACCCAGTACTTC
>TRBD2|TRBV27|TRBJ2-1
CASSLGLAGVEQFF
TGTGCCAGCAGTTTGGGACTAGCGGGAGTGGAACAGTTCTTC
>TRBD2|TRBV7-7|TRBJ2-1
CASSLAVTSYNEQFF
TGTGCTAGCAGTCTAGCGGTTACTTCCTACAATGAGCAGTTCTTC
>-|TRBV5-6|TRBJ2-7
CASSGSSYEQYF
TGTGCCAGCAGCGGGAGCTCCTACGAGCAGTACTTC
>TRBD1|TRBV4-1|TRBJ2-2
CASSPRQGHTGELFF
TGCGCCAGCAGCCCGAGACAGGGACACACCGGGGAGCTGTTTTTT
>-|TRBV27|TRBJ2-1
CASSPMPNVREQFF
TGTGCCAGCAGTCCTATGCCCAACGTACGGGAGCAGTTCTTC
>TRBD1|TRBV6-5|TRBJ1-4
CASSYDHRGQLFF
TGTGCCAGCAGTTACGATCACAGGGGCCAACTGTTTTTT
>-|TRBV19|TRBJ1-2
CASSWAGKGYGYTF
TGTGCCAGTAGTTGGGCAGGGAAAGGGTATGGCTACACCTTC
>-|TRBV4-1|TRBJ2-3
CASSQRGGLSTDTQYF
TGCGCCAGCAGCCAGAGGGGAGGCCTGAGCACAGATACGCAGTATTTT
>TRBD1|TRBV19|TRBJ2-1
CASSRRQGGDEQFF
TGTGCCAGTAGCCGTAGACAGGGGGGGGATGAGCAGTTCTTC
>TRBD2|TRBV9|TRBJ2-2
CASSAGLAGASTGELFF
TGTGCCAGCAGCGCGGGACTAGCGGGAGCTAGCACCGGGGAGCTGTTTTTT
>-|TRBV9|TRBJ2-7
CASSSSGAYEQYF
TGTGCCAGCAGCTCATCCGGAGCCTACGAGCAGTACTTC
>-|TRBV11-3|TRBJ2-7
CASSPGEGREQYF
TGTGCCAGCAGCCCAGGGGAGGGCAGGGAGCAGTACTTC
>-|TRBV30|TRBJ1-2
CAWSVLPGANYGYTF
TGTGCCTGGAGTGTACTTCCGGGGGCTAACTATGGCTACACCTTC
>-|TRBV5-4|TRBJ2-7
CASSVGLGDLGYEQYF
TGTGCCAGCAGCGTCGGACTGGGGGACTTAGGGTACGAGCAGTACTTC
>-|TRBV5-5|TRBJ2-7
CASSLQAKQYF
TGTGCCAGCAGCTTGCAGGCAAAGCAGTACTTC
>TRBD2|TRBV27|TRBJ2-5
CASSFISGRAGMETQYF
TGTGCCAGCAGTTTTATTAGCGGGAGGGCCGGTATGGAGACCCAGTACTTC
>-|TRBV19|TRBJ2-6
CASSRRGSRFGSGANVLTF
TGTGCCAGTAGCCGAAGGGGGAGCCGGTTTGGGTCTGGGGCCAACGTCCTGACTTTC
>TRBD2|TRBV9|TRBJ2-1
CASSPGGNEQFF
TGTGCCAGCAGCCCCGGGGGGAATGAGCAGTTCTTC
>-|TRBV5-4|TRBJ2-3
CASSPRGAPLNTQYF
TGTGCCAGCAGCCCCCGGGGGGCTCCACTCAATACGCAGTATTTT
>-|TRBV6-5|TRBJ1-5
CASSSWGDNQPQHF
TGTGCCAGCAGTTCTTGGGGCGACAATCAGCCCCAGCATTTT
>TRBD1|TRBV11-2|TRBJ1-2
CASRKTGQYGYTF
TGTGCCAGCAGGAAGACAGGGCAGTATGGCTACACCTTC
>-|TRBV5-4|TRBJ2-3
CASSPGATDTQYF
TGTGCCAGCTCCCCAGGGGCCACAGATACGCAGTATTTT
>TRBD2|TRBV19|TRBJ2-7
CASSPARLAGEGEQYF
TGTGCCAGTAGTCCCGCCCGACTAGCCGGGGAGGGTGAGCAGTACTTC
>-|TRBV28|TRBJ2-5
CASTAGQETQYF
TGTGCCAGCACGGCGGGCCAAGAGACCCAGTACTTC
>-|TRBV6-5|TRBJ2-3
CASSYSGFTDTQYF
TGTGCCAGCAGTTACAGCGGATTCACAGATACGCAGTATTTT
>-|TRBV28|TRBJ2-2
CASSLNRGYTGELFF
TGTGCCAGCAGTTTAAATAGAGGTTACACCGGGGAGCTGTTTTTT
>TRBD2|TRBV7-2|TRBJ2-5
CASSPVAGGYQETQYF
TGTGCCAGCAGCCCCGTGGCGGGAGGCTACCAAGAGACCCAGTACTTC
>-|TRBV6-1|TRBJ2-5
CASSEDPGMGETQYF
TGTGCCAGCAGTGAAGACCCGGGGATGGGAGAGACCCAGTACTTC
>-|TRBV6-1|TRBJ2-6
CASSEASSRVDVLTF
TGTGCCAGCAGTGAAGCGTCGTCACGGGTCGACGTCCTGACTTTC
>TRBD2|TRBV2|TRBJ2-2
CASSAAGGTAGELFF
TGTGCCAGCAGTGCAGCGGGAGGAACGGCCGGGGAGCTGTTTTTT
>TRBD1|TRBV29-1|TRBJ2-1
CSVRQGAGNEQFF
TGCAGCGTTCGACAGGGGGCTGGCAATGAGCAGTTCTTC
>TRBD2|TRBV4-1|TRBJ2-3
CASSQIFGGAGDTDTQYF
TGCGCCAGCAGCCAAATCTTCGGAGGAGCGGGAGACACAGATACGCAGTATTTT
>TRBD2|TRBV9|TRBJ2-3
CASSRSGRTDTQYF
TGTGCCAGCAGTCGTAGCGGGCGCACAGATACGCAGTATTTT
>TRBD1|TRBV7-2|TRBJ1-1
CASSFPYGTGGAFF
TGTGCCAGCAGCTTTCCCTACGGGACAGGTGGAGCTTTCTTT
>TRBD1|TRBV7-8|TRBJ1-4
CASSTRTGIREKLFF
TGTGCCAGCAGCACCCGGACAGGGATACGGGAAAAACTGTTTTTT
>-|TRBV30|TRBJ1-4
CAWRQREGVFF
TGTGCCTGGAGGCAGCGAGAAGGGGTGTTTTTT
>-|TRBV5-6|TRBJ1-1
CASSGGLWNTEAFF
TGTGCCAGCAGCGGGGGACTCTGGAACACTGAAGCTTTCTTT
>TRBD2|TRBV28|TRBJ2-1
CASSSRLGSGRSDEQFF
TGTGCCAGCAGTTCCCGCCTGGGTAGCGGGAGGTCCGATGAGCAGTTCTTC
>TRBD1|TRBV27|TRBJ2-5
CASSRQGQETQYF
TGTGCCAGCAGTCGACAGGGGCAAGAGACCCAGTACTTC
>-|TRBV4-1|TRBJ2-7
CASSQGDSGYEQYF
TGCGCCAGCAGCCAAGGGGACTCAGGCTACGAGCAGTACTTC
>-|TRBV5-5|TRBJ2-5
CASSSRDSQETQYF
TGTGCCAGCAGCTCCCGGGACTCCCAAGAGACCCAGTACTTC
>TRBD2|TRBV9|TRBJ2-3
CASSAERLAGVDTQYF
TGTGCCAGCAGCGCCGAGAGACTAGCGGGAGTCGATACGCAGTATTTT
>TRBD1|TRBV4-2|TRBJ1-2
CASSHPGTGMAGYTF
TGTGCCAGCAGCCATCCTGGGACAGGGATGGCTGGCTACACCTTC
>-|TRBV7-3|TRBJ2-6
CASSSGFGANVLTF
TGTGCCAGCAGCTCAGGATTTGGGGCCAACGTCCTGACTTTC
>-|TRBV7-9|TRBJ2-5
CASRSDGGTQYF
TGTGCCAGCAGATCCGACGGGGGGACCCAGTACTTC
>TRBD2|TRBV10-1|TRBJ2-3
CASSASGITDTQYF
TGCGCCAGCAGTGCTAGCGGGATCACAGATACGCAGTATTTT
>-|TRBV28|TRBJ1-5
CASSLLFGGTQPQHF
TGTGCCAGCAGTTTATTATTCGGGGGAACGCAGCCCCAGCATTTT